These 20 T cell receptor beta chains share one sample of origin, sequenced in a study of blood T cell repertoires in COVID-19. The protocol was immunoSEQ multiplex PCR, while the TCRdb copy is restricted to in-frame clones and leaves out a portion. This sample has around 66,000 clones, with around three quarters found just once. Sequenced material: peripheral blood. The receptors were sampled from a human donor in a cohort sampled during active COVID-19.

The chain is built from TRBV7-2 and TRBJ1-6; maybe TRBD1 (6 bases). Between the trimmed V and J ends, which lost 5 bases and 7 bases, there was a span of 15 bases. Germline-derived CDR1 and CDR2 are SGHTA and FQGNSA. This CDR3 is built from 15 residues. The CDR3 protein is CASSQTTGGNSPLHF. DNA for the CDR3: TGTGCCAGCAGCCAGACGACAGGAGGAAATTCACCCCTCCACTTT.

This chain connects TRBV27 to TRBJ1-6, with D unresolved. The CDR3 extends over 15 amino acids. In germline, CDR1 is MNHEY, CDR2 SMNVEV (reference sequence). Trimming removed 8 bases from V and 1 base from J, with 12 bases in between. As DNA, the CDR3 is TGTGCCAGCCGCCCCCCCGGGTCCTATAATTCACCCCTCCACTTT. As protein: CASRPPGSYNSPLHF.

This chain joins TRBV19 and TRBJ1-4; D uncertain. V was shortened by 5 bases and J by 7 bases, with 8 bases between the two germline ends. The CDR3 runs to 12 residues. Germline CDR1 is LNHDA and CDR2 is SQIVND (reference sequence). The CDR3 is CASSSRGEKLFF. CDR3 DNA: TGTGCCAGTAGTTCACGGGGTGAAAAACTGTTTTTT.

The genes are TRBV7-8 and TRBJ1-2, with 9 bases aligning to TRBD1. The length of the CDR3 is 16 residues. V trimming: 1 base; J trimming: 8 bases; junction bases outside the gene matches: 11. From germline, CDR1 is SGHVS and CDR2 FQNEAQ. As DNA, the CDR3 is TGTGCCAGCAGCTTAGGGCCGGGACAGGGATCGGGAGGCTACACCTTC. Translation: CASSLGPGQGSGGYTF.

The rearrangement joins TRBV29-1 to TRBJ2-7, with TRBD1 matching over 12 bases. There are 13 residues in the CDR3. Germline CDR1 SQVTM, CDR2 ANQGSEA. V dropped 7 bases and J dropped 5; count of bases not matched to a gene: 6. The CDR3 bases are TGCAGCGCCATAGGGACAGGGGGCAACGAGCAGTACTTC. The encoded protein is CSAIGTGGNEQYF.

The V and J genes are TRBV30 and TRBJ1-4; D might be TRBD1 (6 bases). CDR1 and CDR2 (germline): GTSNPN, SVGIG (reference sequence). This CDR3 is built from 16 residues. The V end lost 1 base, the J end lost 12 bases, and 24 bases lay between the germline ends. The CDR3 nucleotides read TGTGCCTGGAGTGGTAGGAGGCAGGGGACGTTGATGGAACTGTTTTTT. Translated: CAWSGRRQGTLMELFF.

The chain couples TRBV6-5 to TRBJ2-5; possibly TRBD2 for D (5 bases). The CDR3 contains 13 residues. Germline assignment: CDR1 MNHEY and CDR2 SVGAGI. The V end lost 6 bases, the J end lost 7 bases, and 15 bases lay between the germline ends. In DNA, the CDR3 is TGTGCCAGCAGACACGCGGAGGTTGGGACCCAGTACTTC. As protein: CASRHAEVGTQYF.

The chain uses TRBV12-3 or TRBV12-4 and TRBJ2-7; D remains ambiguous. The CDR3 extends over 13 amino acids. V was pared by 3 bases and J by 6 bases, with 12 bases between. The CDR3 spells CASSLGAYREQYF. In DNA form, the CDR3 reads TGTGCCAGCAGTTTGGGCGCTTACCGCGAGCAGTACTTC.

This sequence joins TRBV25-1 and TRBJ2-7, with D possibly being TRBD2 (5 bases). This CDR3 comprises 15 residues. V was cut by 3 bases and J by 2 bases, with 14 bases left in between. In germline, CDR1 is MGHDK, CDR2 SYGVNS. In DNA, the CDR3 is TGTGCCAGCAGTGATGGGTACCTCGGGACCTACGAGCAGTACTTC. It translates to CASSDGYLGTYEQYF.

V gene TRBV7-9 combines with J gene TRBJ2-2; no reliable D call. The CDR3 covers 12 residues. Trimming cost V 6 bases and J 8 bases, with 10 bases left between them. The germline V gene has CDR1 SEHNR and CDR2 FQNEAQ (reference sequence). CDR3 amino acids: CASRPVSGELFF. The CDR3 DNA sequence: TGTGCCAGCAGGCCGGTTTCTGGGGAGCTGTTTTTT.

The CDR3 sequence is CASSMGGFSYEQYF. CDR3 in DNA: TGTGCCAGCAGCATGGGGGGGTTCTCCTACGAGCAGTACTTC. The chain couples TRBV28 to TRBJ2-7; TRBD2 aligns across 7 bases. Germline values: CDR1 MDHEN, CDR2 SYDVKM. This CDR3 has 14 amino acids. With 6 bases clipped from V and 0 bases from J, the junction kept 5 bases outside the gene matches.

The rearrangement links TRBV4-2 to TRBJ2-7, with 10 bases aligning to TRBD1. Germline V lookup: CDR1 LGHNA, CDR2 YNFKEQ. With 0 bases clipped from V and 3 bases from J, the junction kept 8 bases outside the gene matches. The CDR3 has 17 amino acids. CDR3 amino acids: CASSQESMGTGVYEQYF. The DNA for the CDR3 is TGTGCCAGCAGCCAAGAATCAATGGGGACAGGGGTCTACGAGCAGTACTTC.

This rearrangement joins TRBV4-3 to TRBJ2-6; the D is unclear. Germline V gives CDR1 LGHNA, CDR2 YSLEER. There are 16 residues in the CDR3. Trimming left V 0 bases short and J 0 bases short, with 6 bases between. CDR3 DNA sequence: TGCGCCAGCAGCCAAGATCTTAGCTCTGGGGCCAACGTCCTGACTTTC. This gives the protein CASSQDLSSGANVLTF.

This chain connects TRBV4-3 to TRBJ1-2; D is uncertain. The germline V and J ends were trimmed by 5 bases and 6 bases, with 13 bases remaining between them. The CDR3 contains 13 residues. Germline loops: CDR1 LGHNA, CDR2 YSLEER. DNA for the CDR3: TGCGCCAGCAGCTCCCGGGCCGGGGATGGCTACACCTTC. Amino acids: CASSSRAGDGYTF.

The V gene is TRBV23-1, the J gene TRBJ2-7; 8 bases are a match to TRBD2. TRBV23-1 is an open reading frame whose function is uncertain. The CDR3 is made up of 15 amino acids. Losses at the gene ends were 7 bases for V and 2 bases for J; bases not matched to a gene: 10. The CDR3 sequence is CASNPVSGGPYEQYF. CDR3 nucleotide sequence: TGCGCCAGCAACCCTGTTTCGGGAGGGCCCTACGAGCAGTACTTC.

The chain recombines TRBV2 with TRBJ2-3; D perhaps matches TRBD1 (5 bases). CDR3 length: 14 residues. V was shortened by 5 bases and J by 3 bases, with 12 bases between the two germline ends. CDR1 is SNHLY, CDR2 FYNNEI, per germline. DNA for the CDR3: TGTGCCAGCAGTCCCATTAGGGGTACAGATACGCAGTATTTT. Encoded protein: CASSPIRGTDTQYF.

This clone was picked up many times. V is TRBV4-3 and J is TRBJ2-6; 9 nucleotides match TRBD1. Germline CDR1 reads LGHNA; CDR2 reads YSLEER. Trimming removed 0 bases from V and 0 bases from J; junction bases left unmatched: 6. This CDR3 region has 19 residues. The CDR3 here is CASSQEAGTGFSGANVLTF. For the CDR3, the DNA is TGCGCCAGCAGCCAAGAAGCAGGGACAGGGTTCTCTGGGGCCAACGTCCTGACTTTC.

V gene TRBV11-3 combines with J gene TRBJ1-6; D gene ambiguous. The CDR3 is 13 amino acids. Per the germline V gene, CDR1 is SGHNT and CDR2 is YENEEA. The V end was cut by 5 bases, the J end by 3 bases, with 5 bases between. CDR3 residues: CASSVNYNSPLHF. CDR3 DNA sequence: TGTGCCAGCAGCGTCAACTATAATTCACCCCTCCACTTT.

This chain joins TRBV3-1 (or the pseudogene TRBV3-2) and TRBJ1-1; possible D gene TRBD1, 5 bases. The V and J ends lost 1 base and 7 bases respectively, with 13 bases between them. This CDR3 region has 14 residues. Germline V gene lookup returns CDR1 LGHDT and CDR2 YNNKEL (reference sequence). The CDR3 here is CASSQVGGTGEAFF. In DNA form, the CDR3 reads TGTGCCAGCAGCCAAGTGGGGGGAACGGGTGAAGCTTTCTTT.

The sample holds a few counts of this clone. The gene calls are TRBV7-3 and TRBJ2-7; weak D call: TRBD2 (5 bases). V lost 2 bases, J lost 3 bases, and 8 bases lay in between. The CDR3 covers 13 residues. Germline CDR1 SGHTA, CDR2 FQGTGA. The CDR3 loop reads CASSLPTSYEQYF. DNA of the CDR3: TGTGCCAGCAGCTTACCTACTAGCTACGAGCAGTACTTC.